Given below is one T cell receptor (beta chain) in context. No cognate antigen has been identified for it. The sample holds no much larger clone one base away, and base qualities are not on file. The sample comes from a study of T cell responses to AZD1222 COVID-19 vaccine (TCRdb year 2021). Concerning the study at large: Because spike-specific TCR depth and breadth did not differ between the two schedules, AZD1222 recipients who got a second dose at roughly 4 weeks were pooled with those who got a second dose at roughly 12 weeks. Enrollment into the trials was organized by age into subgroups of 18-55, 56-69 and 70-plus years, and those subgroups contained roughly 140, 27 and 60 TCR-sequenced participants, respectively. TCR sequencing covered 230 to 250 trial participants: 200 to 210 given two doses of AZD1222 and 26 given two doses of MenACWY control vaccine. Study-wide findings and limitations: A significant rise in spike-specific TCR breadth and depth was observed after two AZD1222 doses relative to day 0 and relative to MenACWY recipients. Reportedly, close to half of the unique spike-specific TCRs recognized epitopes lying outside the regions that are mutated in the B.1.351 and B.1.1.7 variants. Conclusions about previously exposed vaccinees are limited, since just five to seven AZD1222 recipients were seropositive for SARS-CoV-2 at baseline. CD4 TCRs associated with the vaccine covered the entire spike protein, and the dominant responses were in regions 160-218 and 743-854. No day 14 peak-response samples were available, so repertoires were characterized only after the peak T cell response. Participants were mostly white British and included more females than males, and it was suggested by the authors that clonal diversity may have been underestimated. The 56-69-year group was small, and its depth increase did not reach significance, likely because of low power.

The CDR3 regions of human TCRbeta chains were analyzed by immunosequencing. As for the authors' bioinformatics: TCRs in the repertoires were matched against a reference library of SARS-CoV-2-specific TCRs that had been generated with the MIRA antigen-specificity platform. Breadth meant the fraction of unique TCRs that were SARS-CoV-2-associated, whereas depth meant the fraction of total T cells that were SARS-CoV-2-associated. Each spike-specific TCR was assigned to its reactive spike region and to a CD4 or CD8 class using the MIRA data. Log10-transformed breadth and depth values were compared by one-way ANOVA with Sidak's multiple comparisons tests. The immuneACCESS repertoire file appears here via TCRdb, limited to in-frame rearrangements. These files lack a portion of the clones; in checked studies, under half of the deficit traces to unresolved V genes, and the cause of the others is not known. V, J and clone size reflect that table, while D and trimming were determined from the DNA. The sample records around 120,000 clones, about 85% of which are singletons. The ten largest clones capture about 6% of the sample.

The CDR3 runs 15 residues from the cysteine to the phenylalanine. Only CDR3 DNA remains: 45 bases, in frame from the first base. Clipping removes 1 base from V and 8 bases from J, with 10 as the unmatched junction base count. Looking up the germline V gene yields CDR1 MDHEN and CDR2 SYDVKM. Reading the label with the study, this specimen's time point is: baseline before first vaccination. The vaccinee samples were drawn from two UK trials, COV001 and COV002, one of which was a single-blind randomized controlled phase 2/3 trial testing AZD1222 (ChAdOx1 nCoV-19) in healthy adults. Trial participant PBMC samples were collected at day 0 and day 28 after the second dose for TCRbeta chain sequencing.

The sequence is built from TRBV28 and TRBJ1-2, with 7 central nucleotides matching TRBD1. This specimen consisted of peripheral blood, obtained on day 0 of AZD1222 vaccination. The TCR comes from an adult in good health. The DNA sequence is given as TGTGCCAGCAGTTTATTAGGGGACAGTTGGCGGGGCTACACCTTC. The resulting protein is CASSLLGDSWRGYTF.